This T cell receptor (beta chain) is from a study of beta chain features in type 1 diabetes. Overall study findings and caveats: Sequencing from cDNA could over-represent high-TCR-expressing cells. Shortening that was moderate but significant affected the TCRB CDR3s of Type 1 diabetes patients in all four CD4+ subsets.

cDNA synthesis used the whole RNA isolate, giving expressed TCRB sequences. This table comes from immunoSEQ multiplex PCR, and its TCRdb copy is limited to in-frame clones, with some not included. The sample includes hundreds of thousands of clones, 14% of them seen just once. A note on this clone: The antigen is not known.

Germline V gives CDR1 SGHDT, CDR2 YYEEEE. Trimming took 0 bases from V and 8 from J, leaving 11 bases between them. CDR3 length: 13 amino acids. The genes are TRBV5-6 and TRBJ1-2; D remains ambiguous. Sequencing was performed on naive CD4+ T cells from blood. This sequence originates from a man aged 25 to 45 with type 1 diabetes. CDR3 sequence reads: CASSLVVSGGYTF. In DNA form, the CDR3 reads TGTGCCAGCAGCTTGGTAGTCTCCGGGGGCTACACCTTC.